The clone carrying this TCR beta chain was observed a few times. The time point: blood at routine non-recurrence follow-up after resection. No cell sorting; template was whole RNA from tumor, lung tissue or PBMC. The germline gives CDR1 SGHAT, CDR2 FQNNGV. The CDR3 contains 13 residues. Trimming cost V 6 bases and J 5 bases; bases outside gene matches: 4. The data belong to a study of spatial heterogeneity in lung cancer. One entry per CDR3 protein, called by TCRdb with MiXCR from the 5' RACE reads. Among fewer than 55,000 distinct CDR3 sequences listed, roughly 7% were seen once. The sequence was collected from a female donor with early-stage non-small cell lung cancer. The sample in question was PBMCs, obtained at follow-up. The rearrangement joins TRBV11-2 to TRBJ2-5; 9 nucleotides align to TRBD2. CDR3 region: CASRSGGLETQYF. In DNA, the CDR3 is TGTGCCAGCAGGAGCGGGGGGCTGGAGACCCAGTACTTC.